This record concerns one TCR beta chain sequence. Germline V CDR1 and CDR2: ENHRY, SYGVKD. Losses at the gene ends were 4 bases for V and 3 bases for J; bases not matched to a gene: 2. CDR3 length: 14 residues. This entry is derived from a study of blood T cell repertoires in COVID-19. The overall study: COVID-19 samples collected from the United States, Italy and Spain covered acute and convalescent phases. T cells, B-cell-depleted T cells, or PBMCs supplied cDNA or gDNA.

Original data processing: Amplifying reference gene primers gave estimates of nucleated cell counts. Clones were sequenced by immunoSEQ multiplex PCR, and TCRdb holds only the in-frame ones, with some missing. Clone size and the V and J calls come from that table; the DNA yielded D and trimming. Here the sample spans a few hundred thousand clones, 82% being singletons. The rearrangement uses TRBV10-3 and TRBJ2-1, with TRBD2 matching 8 bases. This clonotype was obtained from a woman between 18 and 29 years old with acute or convalescent COVID-19. The sequenced sample consisted of peripheral blood. CDR3 sequence reads: CAISGSGIYNEQFF. The CDR3 DNA follows: TGTGCCATCAGTGGTAGCGGGATCTACAATGAGCAGTTCTTC.